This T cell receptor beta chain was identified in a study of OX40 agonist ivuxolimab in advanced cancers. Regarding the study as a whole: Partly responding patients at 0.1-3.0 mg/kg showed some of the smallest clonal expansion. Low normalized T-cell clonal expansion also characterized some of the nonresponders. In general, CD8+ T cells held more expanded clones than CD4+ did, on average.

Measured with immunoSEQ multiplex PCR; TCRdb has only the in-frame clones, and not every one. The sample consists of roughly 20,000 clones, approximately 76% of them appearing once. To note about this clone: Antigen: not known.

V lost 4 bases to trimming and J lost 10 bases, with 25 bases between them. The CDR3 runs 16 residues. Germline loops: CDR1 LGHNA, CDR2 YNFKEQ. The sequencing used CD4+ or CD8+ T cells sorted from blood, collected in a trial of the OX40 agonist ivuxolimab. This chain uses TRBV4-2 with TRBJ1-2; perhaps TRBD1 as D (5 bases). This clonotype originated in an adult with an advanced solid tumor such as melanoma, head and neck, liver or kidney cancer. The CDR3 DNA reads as TGTGCCAGCAGCCTAAGTCCTGTGTCCCCGGACAAAGACTACACCTTC. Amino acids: CASSLSPVSPDKDYTF.